Presented here are 16 T cell receptor beta chains from one specimen sequenced in a study of blood T cell repertoires in COVID-19. The assay was immunoSEQ multiplex PCR, and TCRdb's table has in-frame clones only and misses some. Of some 270,000 clones in the sample, approximately 88% are singletons; the top ten hold around 3.2%. Source material: PBMCs or T cells enriched from blood (not recorded which). The receptors come from a woman aged 40 to 50 who had been exposed to COVID-19.

This chain links TRBV5-5 with TRBJ2-7, with D possibly matching TRBD2 (6 bases). V shed 4 bases and J shed 7 bases, with 18 bases lying between them. The CDR3 length is 14 residues. In germline, CDR1 is SGHKS, CDR2 YYEKEE (reference sequence). The CDR3: CASSPGKRVGEQYV. Written as DNA, the CDR3 is TGTGCCAGCAGCCCAGGGAAGCGGGTAGGGGAGCAGTACGTC.

This chain uses TRBV2 with TRBJ1-1; TRBD1 might be the D (5 bases). Germline CDR1 SNHLY, CDR2 FYNNEI. The CDR3 is 11 residues long. V lost 6 bases and J lost 11, with 13 bases in between. The CDR3 region has the DNA TGTGCCAGCAGCGTGGACATCGGCGCTTTCTTT. Its translation: CASSVDIGAFF.

The chain couples TRBV24-1 to TRBJ1-1; the match to TRBD1 covers 7 bases. Germline CDR1 and CDR2: KGHDR and SFDVKD. The CDR3 is made up of 15 amino acids. The J segment lost 4 bases and the V segment lost 3 bases, leaving 7 bases of the junction unmatched. The chain's CDR3 is CATSDRQGPVTEAFF. The CDR3 DNA reads as TGTGCCACCAGTGATCGACAGGGCCCGGTCACTGAAGCTTTCTTT.

The V call is TRBV15, the J call TRBJ2-4, with TRBD2 as a possible D gene (6 bases). The CDR3 spans 17 residues. The germline V gene encodes CDR1 LNHNV and CDR2 YYDKDF (reference sequence). Trimming left V 0 bases short and J 1 base short, with 13 bases between. The CDR3 nucleotides read TGTGCCACCAGCAGAGATCAAGTGGGGAGGGCCAAAAACATTCAGTACTTC. As protein: CATSRDQVGRAKNIQYF.

The chain employs TRBV4-3 and TRBJ1-5; TRBD1 is a possible D gene (6 bases). CDR1 and CDR2 (germline): LGHNA, YSLEER. V gave up 0 bases and J gave up 0 bases, with 18 bases separating them. CDR3 length equals 19 residues. The CDR3 region has the DNA TGCGCCAGCAGCCAAGATCTCCCGGGGGGCGCGGGTAGCAATCAGCCCCAGCATTTT. It encodes CASSQDLPGGAGSNQPQHF.

J is TRBJ1-6 and V is TRBV11-3, with 7 bases aligning to TRBD1. V gave up 2 bases and J gave up 4 bases; unmatched junction bases: 8. Germline V gene sequence: CDR1 SGHNT, CDR2 YENEEA. The CDR3 length is 17 residues. CDR3 in DNA: TGTGCCAGCAGCTTACTAACTTTGACAGGGTATAATTCACCCCTCCACTTT. Residues: CASSLLTLTGYNSPLHF.

The gene calls are TRBV7-6 and TRBJ2-5; 12 bases match TRBD2. Germline assignment: CDR1 SGHVS and CDR2 FNYEAQ. Trimming took 1 base from V and 4 from J; bases not matched to a gene: 4. The CDR3 sequence is 16 residues long. This chain's CDR3 is CASSLELAGGPETQYF. DNA of the CDR3: TGTGCCAGCAGCTTAGAACTAGCGGGGGGCCCAGAGACCCAGTACTTC.

The chain links TRBV5-4 to TRBJ2-2; D is undetermined. Trimming shortened V by 2 bases and J by 7 bases, and 3 bases separated the two germline ends. CDR3 size: 11 residues. The V gene's germline CDR1 is SGHNT and CDR2 YYREEE (reference sequence). CDR3 DNA sequence: TGTGCCAGCAGCTTATACGGGGAGCTGTTTTTT. Translating it yields CASSLYGELFF.

The chain couples TRBV4-2 to TRBJ1-5, with D hard to call. V shed 0 bases and J shed 7 bases, with 7 bases lying between them. The CDR3 covers 13 residues. Germline V gives CDR1 LGHNA, CDR2 YNFKEQ. The CDR3 region has the DNA TGTGCCAGCAGCCAAGATAGCGGCCAGCCCCAGCATTTT. This sequence encodes CASSQDSGQPQHF.

This chain uses TRBV27 with TRBJ1-5; unclear D gene. This CDR3 spans 15 amino acids. Germline CDR1 and CDR2: MNHEY and SMNVEV (reference sequence). Trimming pared 0 bases from V and 0 bases from J, leaving 6 bases between. The CDR3, as DNA: TGTGCCAGCAGTTTATCGTGGCATAGCAATCAGCCCCAGCATTTT. Translating it yields CASSLSWHSNQPQHF.

The chain recombines TRBV7-9 with TRBJ2-1; 9 bases match TRBD2. The J segment lost 0 bases and the V segment lost 5 bases, leaving 5 bases of the junction unmatched. The CDR3 contains 16 residues. CDR1 and CDR2 (germline): SEHNR, FQNEAQ (reference sequence). The CDR3 region is CASSILAGSSYNEQFF. CDR3 in DNA: TGTGCCAGCAGCATCCTAGCGGGGAGCTCCTACAATGAGCAGTTCTTC.

Worth noting for this clone: An end of the junction does not agree with germline; a read error may underlie this. The chain employs TRBV7-9 and TRBJ2-1; 11 nucleotides line up with TRBD1. Germline V gene data show CDR1 as SEHNR and CDR2 as FQNEAQ (reference sequence). There are 15 residues in the CDR3. The CDR3 DNA follows: TGTGCCAGCAGTTTAGGACAGGGGGCGTCTAATGAGCAGTTCTTC. Translated: CASSLGQGASNEQFF.

The rearrangement joins TRBV6-5 to TRBJ2-7, with TRBD1 matching over 8 bases. The CDR3 spans 15 residues. The germline CDR1 and CDR2 sequences are MNHEY and SVGAGI. The V gene end was trimmed by 2 bases and the J gene end by 3 bases; junction bases not matched to a gene: 6. CDR3 coding DNA: TGTGCCAGCAGTTACGCTGGAGACAGGGGCTACGAGCAGTACTTC. This encodes CASSYAGDRGYEQYF.

The chain recombines TRBV12-3 or TRBV12-4 with TRBJ1-4, with D possibly TRBD1 on 6 matching bases. Trimming took off 2 bases at V and 8 bases at J, with 9 bases between the two ends. The CDR3 totals 13 residues. The CDR3 region is CASSLRGAEKLFF. The CDR3 DNA reads as TGTGCCAGCAGTTTACGGGGGGCGGAAAAACTGTTTTTT.

This clone occurred once. V is TRBV3-1 (or the pseudogene TRBV3-2) and J is TRBJ1-2; 7 bases are shared with TRBD1. J lost 6 bases, V lost 5 bases, and 9 bases had no gene match. Germline lookup yields CDR1 LGHDT and CDR2 YNNKEL (reference sequence). This CDR3 spans 14 amino acids. CDR3 sequence reads: CASSGETGRNGYTF. The CDR3 nucleotides read TGTGCCAGCAGCGGTGAGACAGGGAGGAATGGCTACACCTTC.

CDR3 sequence (DNA): TGTGCTAGTGGTTTGGTACTCGCGCTCCGGGACAAGGATGAAAAACTGTTTTTT. Amino acid sequence: CASGLVLALRDKDEKLFF. The chain employs TRBV12-5 and TRBJ1-4; D possibly corresponds to TRBD1 (6 bases). Germline V lookup: CDR1 LGHNT, CDR2 FRNRAP. V was shortened by 0 bases and J by 6 bases, with 20 bases between the two germline ends. The CDR3 loop spans 18 amino acids.